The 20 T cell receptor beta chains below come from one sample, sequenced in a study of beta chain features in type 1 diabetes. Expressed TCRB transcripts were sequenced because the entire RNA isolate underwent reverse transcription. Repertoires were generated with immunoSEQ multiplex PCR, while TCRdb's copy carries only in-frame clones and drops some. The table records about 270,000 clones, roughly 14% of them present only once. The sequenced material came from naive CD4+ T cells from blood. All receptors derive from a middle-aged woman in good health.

CDR3 loop: CASHQRGGGSGEQFF. The DNA of the CDR3 is TGTGCCAGCCATCAGCGGGGGGGCGGATCGGGTGAGCAGTTCTTC. The rearrangement links TRBV6-5 to TRBJ2-1, with 10 bases that match TRBD2. There are 15 residues in the CDR3. The V segment lost 8 bases and the J segment 9 bases; nucleotides outside the gene matches: 13. Germline V gene sequence: CDR1 MNHEY, CDR2 SVGAGI.

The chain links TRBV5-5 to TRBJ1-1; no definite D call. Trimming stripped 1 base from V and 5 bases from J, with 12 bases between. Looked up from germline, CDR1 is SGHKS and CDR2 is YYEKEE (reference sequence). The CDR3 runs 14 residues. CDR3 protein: CASSLRQERTEAFF. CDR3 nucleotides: TGTGCCAGCAGCTTGAGGCAGGAAAGGACTGAAGCTTTCTTT.

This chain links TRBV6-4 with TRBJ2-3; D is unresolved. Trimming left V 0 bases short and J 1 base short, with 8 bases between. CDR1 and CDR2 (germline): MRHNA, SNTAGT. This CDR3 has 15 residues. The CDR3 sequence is CASSDSEAGTDTQYF. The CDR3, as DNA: TGTGCCAGCAGTGACTCCGAGGCGGGCACAGATACGCAGTATTTT.

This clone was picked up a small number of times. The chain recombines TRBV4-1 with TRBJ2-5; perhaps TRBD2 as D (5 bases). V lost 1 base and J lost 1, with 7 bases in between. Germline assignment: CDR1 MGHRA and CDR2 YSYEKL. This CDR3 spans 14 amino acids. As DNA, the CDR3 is TGCGCCAGCAGCCAAGGCGGGCCCCAAGAGACCCAGTACTTC. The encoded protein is CASSQGGPQETQYF.

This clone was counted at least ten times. The CDR3 DNA reads as TGCAGCGTCGCCCGGGAGGCCAATTCACCCCTCCACTTT. Its protein is CSVAREANSPLHF. The gene calls are TRBV29-1 and TRBJ1-6; unclear D gene. Germline CDR1 reads SQVTM; CDR2 reads ANQGSEA. This CDR3 is 13 amino acids long. With 6 bases removed from V and 7 bases from J, the gap between germline ends came to 13 bases.

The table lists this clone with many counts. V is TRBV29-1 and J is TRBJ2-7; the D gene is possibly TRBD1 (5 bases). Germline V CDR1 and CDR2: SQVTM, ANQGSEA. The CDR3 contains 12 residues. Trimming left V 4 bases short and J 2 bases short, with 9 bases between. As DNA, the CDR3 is TGCAGCGTTGCACAGGCCGCCTACGAGCAGTACTTC. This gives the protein CSVAQAAYEQYF.

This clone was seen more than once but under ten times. CDR3 in amino acids: CASGRTGGSSTQYF. The CDR3 nucleotides read TGTGCCAGCGGACGGACAGGGGGCTCCTCCACCCAGTACTTC. This chain joins TRBV6-1 and TRBJ2-7; 11 bases match TRBD1. The CDR3 covers 14 residues. CDR1 and CDR2 from the germline V gene are MNHNS and SASEGT. V lost 8 bases and J lost 10; bases outside the gene matches: 13.

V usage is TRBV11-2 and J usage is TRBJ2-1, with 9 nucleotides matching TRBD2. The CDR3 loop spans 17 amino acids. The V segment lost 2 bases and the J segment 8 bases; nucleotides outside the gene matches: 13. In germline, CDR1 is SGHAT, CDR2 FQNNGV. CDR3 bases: TGTGCCAGCAGCTTAAGGGCTGCGGGGGGGCCCTTTGATGAGCAGTTCTTC. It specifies CASSLRAAGGPFDEQFF.

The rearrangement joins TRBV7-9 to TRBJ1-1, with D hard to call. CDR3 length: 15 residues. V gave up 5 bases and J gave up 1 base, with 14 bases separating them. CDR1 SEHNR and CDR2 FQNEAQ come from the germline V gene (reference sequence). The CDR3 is CASSPILVANTEAFF. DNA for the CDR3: TGTGCCAGCAGCCCAATACTAGTTGCGAACACTGAAGCTTTCTTT.

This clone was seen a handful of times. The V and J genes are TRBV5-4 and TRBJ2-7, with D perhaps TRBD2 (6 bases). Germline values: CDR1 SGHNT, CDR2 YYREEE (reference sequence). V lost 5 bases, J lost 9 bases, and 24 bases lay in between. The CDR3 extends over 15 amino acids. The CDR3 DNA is TGTGCCAGCAGTTCTGGGGGGACCCTCTCCTATTTGCAGTACTTC. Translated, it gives CASSSGGTLSYLQYF.

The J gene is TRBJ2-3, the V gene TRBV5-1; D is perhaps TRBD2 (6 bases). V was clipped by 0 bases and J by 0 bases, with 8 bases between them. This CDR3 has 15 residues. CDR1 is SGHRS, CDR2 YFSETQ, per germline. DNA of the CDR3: TGCGCCAGCAGCTTGGCAGGGACTAGCACAGATACGCAGTATTTT. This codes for CASSLAGTSTDTQYF.

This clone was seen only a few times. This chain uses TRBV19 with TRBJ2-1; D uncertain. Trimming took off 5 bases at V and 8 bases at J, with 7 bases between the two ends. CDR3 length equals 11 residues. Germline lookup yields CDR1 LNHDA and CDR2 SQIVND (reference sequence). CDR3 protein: CASSFRYEQFF. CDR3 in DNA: TGTGCCAGTAGTTTCCGGTATGAGCAGTTCTTC.

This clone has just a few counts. This chain's CDR3 is CASSLPAGTQYF. For the CDR3, the DNA is TGCGCCAGCAGCCTTCCTGCGGGTACGCAGTATTTT. The gene calls are TRBV4-1 and TRBJ2-3, with D perhaps matching TRBD2 (5 bases). Trimming took 4 bases from V and 8 from J, leaving 10 bases between them. Germline V gene sequence: CDR1 MGHRA, CDR2 YSYEKL. This CDR3 region has 12 residues.

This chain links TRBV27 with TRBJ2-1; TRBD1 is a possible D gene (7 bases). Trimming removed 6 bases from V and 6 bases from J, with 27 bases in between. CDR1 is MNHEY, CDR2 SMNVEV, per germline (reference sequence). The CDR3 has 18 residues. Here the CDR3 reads CASRRTSNRRGDSNEQFF. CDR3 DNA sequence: TGTGCCAGCAGGCGGACGTCGAACCGCAGGGGGGACTCCAATGAGCAGTTCTTC.

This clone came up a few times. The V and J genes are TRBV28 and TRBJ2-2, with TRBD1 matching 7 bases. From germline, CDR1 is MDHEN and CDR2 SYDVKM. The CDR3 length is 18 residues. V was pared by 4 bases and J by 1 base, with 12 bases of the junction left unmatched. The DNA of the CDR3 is TGTGCCAGCAGTTCCCTCGGACTGGGGGACAGGAACACCGGGGAGCTGTTTTTT. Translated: CASSSLGLGDRNTGELFF.

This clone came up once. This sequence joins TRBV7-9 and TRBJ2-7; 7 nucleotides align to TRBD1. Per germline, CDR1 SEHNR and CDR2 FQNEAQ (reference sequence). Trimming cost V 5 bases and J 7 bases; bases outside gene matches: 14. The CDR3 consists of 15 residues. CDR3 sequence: CASSQGQRTMGEQYF. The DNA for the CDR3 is TGTGCCAGCAGCCAGGGACAGAGAACTATGGGGGAGCAGTACTTC.

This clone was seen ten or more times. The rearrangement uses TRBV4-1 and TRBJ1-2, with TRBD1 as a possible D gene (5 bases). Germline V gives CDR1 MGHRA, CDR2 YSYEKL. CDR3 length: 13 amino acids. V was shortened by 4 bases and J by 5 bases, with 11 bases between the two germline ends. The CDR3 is CASSPREGYGYTF. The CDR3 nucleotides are TGCGCCAGCAGCCCAAGGGAGGGGTATGGCTACACCTTC.

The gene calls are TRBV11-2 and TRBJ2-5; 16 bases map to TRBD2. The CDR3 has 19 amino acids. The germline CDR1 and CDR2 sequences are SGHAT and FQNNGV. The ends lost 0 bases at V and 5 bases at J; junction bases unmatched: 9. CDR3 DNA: TGTGCCAGCAGCTTAGACTGGGGGACTAGCGGGGGGGCTCGGGAGACCCAGTACTTC. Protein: CASSLDWGTSGGARETQYF.

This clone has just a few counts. The CDR3 here is CASSTEGQGTQYF. The DNA of the CDR3 is TGTGCCAGCAGCACGGAGGGACAGGGGACGCAGTATTTT. V usage is TRBV5-4 and J usage is TRBJ2-3, with 10 bases identical to TRBD1. The trim removed 4 bases at V and 9 bases at J, leaving 5 bases unmatched. The CDR3 extends over 13 amino acids. CDR1 is SGHNT and CDR2 is YYREEE in the germline V gene (reference sequence).

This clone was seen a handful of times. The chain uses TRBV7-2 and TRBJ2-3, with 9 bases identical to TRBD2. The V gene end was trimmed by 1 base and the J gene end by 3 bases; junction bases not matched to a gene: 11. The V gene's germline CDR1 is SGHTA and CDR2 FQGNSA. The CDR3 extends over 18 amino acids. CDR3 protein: CASSLGRLAGGWTDTQYF. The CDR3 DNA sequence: TGTGCCAGCAGCTTAGGACGATTGGCGGGGGGGTGGACAGATACGCAGTATTTT.